These 27 T cell receptor beta chains came from one sample sequenced in a study of blood T cell repertoires in COVID-19. The method was immunoSEQ multiplex PCR; TCRdb's version includes in-frame clones alone and lacks a portion of them. Of 90,000 to 120,000 clones in the sample, roughly 70% are singletons; the top ten hold about 1.8%. Sequencing was done on a sample of peripheral blood. All receptors come from a woman in her forties with acute or convalescent COVID-19.

This clone was detected only a few times. The V and J genes are TRBV15 and TRBJ2-4, with 7 bases identical to TRBD1. CDR1 and CDR2 from the germline V gene are LNHNV and YYDKDF (reference sequence). The CDR3 contains 15 residues. Germline trimming cut 4 bases from V and 8 bases from J; bases unmatched to any gene: 11. As DNA, the CDR3 is TGTGCCACCAGCACCGACAACAGGGGAGCGGACATTCAGTACTTC. It codes for CATSTDNRGADIQYF.

The J gene is TRBJ2-1, the V gene TRBV6-1, with a weak D call TRBD2 (6 bases). The CDR3 runs to 15 residues. CDR1 and CDR2 from the germline V gene are MNHNS and SASEGT. V gave up 1 base and J gave up 10 bases, with 17 bases separating them. CDR3: CASSEDRTNRREQFF. CDR3 sequence (DNA): TGTGCCAGCAGTGAAGATCGGACTAACCGTCGAGAGCAGTTCTTC.

The J gene is TRBJ2-1, the V gene TRBV10-3; no definite D call. The germline V and J ends were trimmed by 6 bases and 7 bases, with 10 bases remaining between them. This CDR3 spans 12 amino acids. The germline V gene encodes CDR1 ENHRY and CDR2 SYGVKD. The CDR3 is CAISPSENEQFF. The CDR3 nucleotides read TGTGCCATCAGCCCGAGTGAGAATGAGCAGTTCTTC.

Notes on this clone: The sample contains more than one DNA sequence encoding this CDR3. The chain links TRBV3-1 (or the pseudogene TRBV3-2) to TRBJ2-2, with D maybe TRBD2 (5 bases). This CDR3 region has 13 residues. V lost 0 bases and J 7 bases, leaving 6 bases between the germline ends. Germline CDR1 and CDR2: LGHDT and YNNKEL (reference sequence). Here the CDR3 DNA reads TGTGCCAGCAGCCAAGATCGGGGCGGGGAGCTGTTTTTT. Protein sequence: CASSQDRGGELFF.

CDR3 region: CASSYYTPTVTVDNEQFF. The CDR3 DNA reads as TGTGCCAGCAGTTACTACACCCCTACCGTGACAGTCGACAATGAGCAGTTCTTC. The rearrangement joins TRBV6-2 or TRBV6-3 to TRBJ2-1, with TRBD1 as a possible D gene (5 bases). V was shortened by 1 base and J by 5 bases, with 21 bases between the two germline ends. Germline V gene lookup returns CDR1 MNHEY and CDR2 SVGEGT. This CDR3 has 18 residues.

At least ten counts were recorded for this clone. CDR3: CASSVAADTAYEQYF. DNA for the CDR3: TGTGCCAGCAGCGTAGCTGCAGATACCGCCTACGAGCAGTACTTC. This chain joins TRBV9 and TRBJ2-7; D not certain. CDR1 and CDR2 (germline): SGDLS, YYNGEE. The CDR3 has 15 amino acids. The V and J ends lost 0 bases and 2 bases respectively, with 12 bases between them.

This chain joins TRBV7-6 and TRBJ2-3, with TRBD2 as a possible D gene (5 bases). The CDR3 spans 15 residues. The germline V gene encodes CDR1 SGHVS and CDR2 FNYEAQ. Trimming removed 1 base at V and 5 bases at J, with 13 bases between. The CDR3 spells CASSLGARVGDTQYF. The CDR3 DNA follows: TGTGCCAGCAGCTTAGGAGCGCGGGTAGGAGATACGCAGTATTTT.

The chain links TRBV3-1 (or the pseudogene TRBV3-2) to TRBJ2-5; TRBD2 might be the D (6 bases). The CDR3 sequence is 13 residues long. V lost 4 bases, J lost 4 bases, and 10 bases lay in between. CDR1 is LGHDT and CDR2 is YNNKEL in the germline V gene (reference sequence). The CDR3 spells CASSPRRGETQYF. For the CDR3, the DNA is TGTGCCAGCAGCCCGCGGAGGGGAGAGACCCAGTACTTC.

The chain uses TRBV27 and TRBJ2-5, with no clear D. The V end was cut by 0 bases, the J end by 1 base, with 12 bases between. The germline gives CDR1 MNHEY, CDR2 SMNVEV (reference sequence). The length of the CDR3 is 16 residues. The CDR3 is CASSLSNPYSQETQYF. CDR3 coding DNA: TGTGCCAGCAGTTTATCGAATCCCTATTCCCAAGAGACCCAGTACTTC.

The rearrangement joins TRBV4-3 to TRBJ1-3, with 8 bases identical to TRBD1. Per germline, CDR1 LGHNA and CDR2 YSLEER. J lost 0 bases, V lost 0 bases, and 10 bases had no gene match. The CDR3 length is 19 residues. In nucleotides, the CDR3 is TGCGCCAGCAGCCAAGAGAGCGATCCGACAGGGGACTCTGGAAACACCATATATTTT. Protein sequence: CASSQESDPTGDSGNTIYF.

This clone was counted a few times. The chain couples TRBV2 to TRBJ1-5; unclear D gene. The CDR3 is made up of 14 amino acids. V was shortened by 4 bases and J by 5 bases, with 12 bases between the two germline ends. Germline CDR1 reads SNHLY; CDR2 reads FYNNEI. The CDR3 here is CASSGPGLDQPQHF. The CDR3, as DNA: TGTGCCAGCAGTGGCCCAGGCTTGGATCAGCCCCAGCATTTT.

V gene TRBV5-1 combines with J gene TRBJ1-4; 10 bases agree with TRBD1. The germline V gene has CDR1 SGHRS and CDR2 YFSETQ. V dropped 3 bases and J dropped 6; count of bases not matched to a gene: 2. The CDR3 is 14 amino acids. CDR3 in DNA: TGCGCCAGCAGCTCCGGGACAGGGGATGAAAAACTGTTTTTT. Protein sequence: CASSSGTGDEKLFF.

This sequence joins TRBV11-2 and TRBJ1-1, with a possible D match to TRBD1 (5 bases). Deletions cut 6 bases from V and 5 bases from J, with 16 bases between. Germline V gene lookup returns CDR1 SGHAT and CDR2 FQNNGV. CDR3 length: 14 residues. The CDR3 loop reads CASSRTGGRTEAFF. CDR3 DNA sequence: TGTGCCAGCAGTCGTACAGGAGGGAGGACTGAAGCTTTCTTT.

The chain combines TRBV7-3 with TRBJ2-1; 9 bases fit TRBD1. The CDR3 contains 15 residues. After removal of 5 bases from V and 8 bases from J, the junction contained 10 bases not matched to a gene. CDR1 is SGHTA, CDR2 FQGTGA, per germline. This CDR3 reads CASSRGQGVDHEQFF. The CDR3 DNA is TGTGCCAGCAGCCGGGGACAGGGAGTCGACCATGAGCAGTTCTTC.

The chain is built from TRBV13 and TRBJ2-1, with TRBD1 as a possible D gene (6 bases). This CDR3 is built from 14 residues. Germline-derived CDR1 and CDR2 are PRHDT and FYEKMQ (reference sequence). Trimming removed 5 bases from V and 5 bases from J, with 13 bases in between. CDR3 protein: CASSPYRVNNEQFF. CDR3 DNA: TGTGCCAGCAGCCCCTACAGGGTTAACAATGAGCAGTTCTTC.

This clone was counted a few times. J is TRBJ2-3 and V is TRBV10-3; 7 nucleotides line up with TRBD2. The V segment lost 6 bases and the J segment 0 bases; nucleotides outside the gene matches: 12. The V gene's germline CDR1 is ENHRY and CDR2 SYGVKD. This CDR3 has 17 residues. The CDR3 region has the DNA TGTGCCATCAGGGCTAACCGGGGACTACAAAGCACAGATACGCAGTATTTT. Amino acid sequence: CAIRANRGLQSTDTQYF.

This chain connects TRBV4-3 to TRBJ2-7; weak D call: TRBD2 (6 bases). The CDR3 has 16 residues. V dropped 0 bases and J dropped 3 bases, with 15 bases sitting between them. Germline values: CDR1 LGHNA, CDR2 YSLEER. CDR3: CASSQDLGTFDYEQYF. CDR3 DNA sequence: TGCGCCAGCAGCCAAGATTTGGGGACTTTCGACTACGAGCAGTACTTC.

There are many counts of this clone. CDR3 DNA: TGTGCCAGCGAGGGGGGGTATTTCAGGTTTGGGAACACCGGGGAGCTGTTTTTT. The encoded protein is CASEGGYFRFGNTGELFF. V gene TRBV28 combines with J gene TRBJ2-2; tentative D call: TRBD2 (7 bases). CDR1 MDHEN and CDR2 SYDVKM come from the germline V gene. Trimming shortened V by 8 bases and J by 1 base, and 23 bases separated the two germline ends. There are 18 residues in the CDR3.

This chain uses TRBV18 with TRBJ2-7, with D possibly TRBD2 on 5 matching bases. The ends were cut back, 2 bases at V and 1 base at J, with 12 bases in the middle. Looked up from germline, CDR1 is KGHSH and CDR2 is LQKENI. The CDR3 extends over 15 amino acids. The CDR3 DNA reads as TGTGCCAGCTCACCAAATCGGGGTTTGTCCTACGAGCAGTACTTC. It specifies CASSPNRGLSYEQYF. The whole variable domain, remainder taken from reference TRBV18 and TRBJ2-7, is NAGVMQNPRHLVRRRGQEARLRCSPMKGHSHVYWYRQLPEEGLKFMVYLQKENIIDESGMPKERFSAEFPKEGPSILRIQQVVRGDSAAYFCASSPNRGLSYEQYFGPGTRLTVT.

This chain links TRBV18 with TRBJ1-1; 7 bases match TRBD1. The V gene end was trimmed by 5 bases and the J gene end by 2 bases; junction bases not matched to a gene: 11. Germline CDR1 KGHSH, CDR2 LQKENI. There are 16 residues in the CDR3. The CDR3 loop reads CASSFDRAVENTEAFF. The CDR3, as DNA: TGTGCCAGCTCATTCGACAGGGCAGTCGAAAACACTGAAGCTTTCTTT.

V usage is TRBV7-2 and J usage is TRBJ1-1; TRBD1 matches 8 bases. The J segment lost 7 bases and the V segment lost 5 bases, leaving 12 bases of the junction unmatched. The CDR3 covers 15 residues. Germline V gene sequence: CDR1 SGHTA, CDR2 FQGNSA. The CDR3 here is CASSRGSGGAHEAFF. CDR3 bases: TGTGCCAGCAGCCGCGGGTCAGGGGGCGCGCATGAAGCTTTCTTT.

The chain links TRBV6-7 to TRBJ2-1; possibly TRBD2 for D (8 bases). TRBV6-7 is noted as an ORF with a role that remains uncertain. V gave up 1 base and J gave up 4 bases, with 20 bases separating them. The CDR3 has 18 residues. The CDR3 DNA reads as TGTGCCAGCAGTTACTTAGGGGGCCCCACGGGGGGGTACAATGAGCAGTTCTTC. Protein sequence: CASSYLGGPTGGYNEQFF.

The chain carries TRBV28 and TRBJ2-7; D is unclear. Trimming cost V 2 bases and J 1 base, with 15 bases left between them. The CDR3 runs 16 residues. CDR1 and CDR2 (germline): MDHEN, SYDVKM. In DNA form, the CDR3 reads TGTGCCAGCAGTTTAAATCGCGTTTTGAGGTCCTACGAGCAGTACTTC. Its translation is CASSLNRVLRSYEQYF.

The sample holds a few counts of this clone. The CDR3 loop is CASSLDGNTEAFF. CDR3 sequence (DNA): TGTGCCAGCAGCTTAGACGGGAACACTGAAGCTTTCTTT. The V gene is TRBV11-2, the J gene TRBJ1-1, with D uncertain. The V end lost 0 bases, the J end lost 1 base, and 3 bases lay between the germline ends. The length of the CDR3 is 13 residues. Germline V gene sequence: CDR1 SGHAT, CDR2 FQNNGV.

The chain recombines TRBV9 with TRBJ1-1; perhaps TRBD1 as D (6 bases). The V gene lost 2 bases and the J gene lost 1 base, with 18 bases spanning the gap. Germline V gives CDR1 SGDLS, CDR2 YYNGEE. The CDR3 spans 17 residues. CDR3: CASSVEALGAANTEAFF. The CDR3 DNA reads as TGTGCCAGCAGCGTCGAAGCCCTGGGGGCAGCGAACACTGAAGCTTTCTTT.

This clone was observed a few times. The chain uses TRBV27 and TRBJ2-7; tentative D call: TRBD1 (5 bases). This CDR3 is built from 15 residues. With 4 bases removed from V and 2 bases from J, the gap between germline ends came to 15 bases. The germline gives CDR1 MNHEY, CDR2 SMNVEV (reference sequence). The CDR3 is CASSSPSRGTYEQYF. DNA of the CDR3: TGTGCCAGCAGTTCCCCGAGTAGGGGTACCTACGAGCAGTACTTC.

This clone was found a few times. The chain joins TRBV4-2 to TRBJ1-1; 11 bases are shared with TRBD1. After removal of 7 bases from V and 4 bases from J, the junction contained 26 bases not matched to a gene. The germline gives CDR1 LGHNA, CDR2 YNFKEQ. CDR3 length: 21 amino acids. For the CDR3, the DNA is TGTGCCAGCACTCGAACGGGAGGACAGGGGGCTTACGGTTCCGTGATCACTGAAGCTTTCTTT. It specifies CASTRTGGQGAYGSVITEAFF.